The next 5 T cell receptor beta chains were all read from a single sample in a study of long-term antiretroviral therapy in people with HIV. Investigators performed immunoSEQ version v3.0 at survey level. The table came from immunoSEQ multiplex PCR; TCRdb's copy has only in-frame clones and leaves some out. This table holds about 36,000 clones, less than 85% found once. The specimen was unsorted PBMCs, collected 3.4 years after starting antiretroviral therapy. These receptors all stem from a man aged 25 to 40 with HIV.

The CDR3 region has the DNA TGCAGCGTTTGGAAGGGCAGGGGGCAAACCGGGGAGCTGTTTTTT. Translated, it gives CSVWKGRGQTGELFF. The V and J genes are TRBV29-1 and TRBJ2-2, with 8 bases aligning to TRBD1. Germline CDR1 SQVTM, CDR2 ANQGSEA. With 5 bases clipped from V and 5 bases from J, the junction kept 10 bases outside the gene matches. This CDR3 spans 15 amino acids.

Concerning this clone itself: The sample contains more than one DNA sequence encoding this CDR3. The chain couples TRBV4-3 to TRBJ1-3; D remains ambiguous. Trimming took 0 bases from V and 0 from J, leaving 6 bases between them. The CDR3 has 15 residues. Germline lookup yields CDR1 LGHNA and CDR2 YSLEER. CDR3 coding DNA: TGCGCCAGCAGCCAAGAGAGCAGCTCTGGAAACACCATATATTTT. It codes for CASSQESSSGNTIYF.

V gene TRBV9 combines with J gene TRBJ2-7, with TRBD1 matching over 10 bases. Germline-derived CDR1 and CDR2 are SGDLS and YYNGEE. The CDR3 has 14 amino acids. The V and J ends lost 9 bases and 2 bases, in that order; junction bases with no gene match: 8. CDR3 residues: CANRGGTGAYEQYF. CDR3 bases: TGTGCCAACCGAGGAGGGACAGGGGCCTACGAGCAGTACTTC.

This chain joins TRBV9 and TRBJ2-2; no reliable D call. Germline V CDR1 and CDR2: SGDLS, YYNGEE. V was cut by 1 base and J by 5 bases, with 6 bases left in between. This CDR3 region has 13 residues. CDR3 protein: CASSVFPTGELFF. In nucleotides, the CDR3 is TGTGCCAGCAGCGTATTTCCAACCGGGGAGCTGTTTTTT.

The CDR3 DNA reads TGTGCCATCAGTGAGTCGAGGACTAGCGGGGGGGATGAGCAGTTCTTC. Translation: CAISESRTSGGDEQFF. J is TRBJ2-1 and V is TRBV10-3, with TRBD2 identical over 15 bases. CDR3 length: 16 residues. Looked up from germline, CDR1 is ENHRY and CDR2 is SYGVKD. The V gene end was trimmed by 0 bases and the J gene end by 8 bases; junction bases not matched to a gene: 2.